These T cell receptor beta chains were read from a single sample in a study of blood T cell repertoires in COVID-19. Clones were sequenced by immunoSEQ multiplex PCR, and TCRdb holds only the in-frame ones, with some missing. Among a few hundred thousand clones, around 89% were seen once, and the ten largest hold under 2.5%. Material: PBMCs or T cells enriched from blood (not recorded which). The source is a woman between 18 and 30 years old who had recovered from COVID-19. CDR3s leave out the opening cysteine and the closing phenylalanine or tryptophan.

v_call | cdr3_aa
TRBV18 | ASSPPGQLGEKLF
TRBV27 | ASAGAEMTEAF
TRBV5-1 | ASSLVENTGELF
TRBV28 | ASNDWLRQLNTEAF
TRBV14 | ASSQVLFNYGYT
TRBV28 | ASTLSKGTGGIGQY
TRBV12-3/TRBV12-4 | ASSPGTAYEQY
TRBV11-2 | ASSLDSGSSYNEQF
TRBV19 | ASSGTGLGLAQY
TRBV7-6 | ASSLGTGGEQF
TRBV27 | ASSRDREGVLDYGYT
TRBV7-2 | ASSSPTDYGYT
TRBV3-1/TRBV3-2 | ASRQWGQANTEAF
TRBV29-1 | SVLTEPYSPLH
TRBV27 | ASTSSRTGQETQY
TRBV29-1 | SVPRTGSETQY
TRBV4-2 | ASSQVGTSGAQETQY
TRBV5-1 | AARKVEGRGDTQY
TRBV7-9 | ASSHRQGRNTEAF
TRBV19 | ASLGGLGEPQH
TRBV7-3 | ASSRQAGDSYEQY
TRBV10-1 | ASSGGQGGKLF